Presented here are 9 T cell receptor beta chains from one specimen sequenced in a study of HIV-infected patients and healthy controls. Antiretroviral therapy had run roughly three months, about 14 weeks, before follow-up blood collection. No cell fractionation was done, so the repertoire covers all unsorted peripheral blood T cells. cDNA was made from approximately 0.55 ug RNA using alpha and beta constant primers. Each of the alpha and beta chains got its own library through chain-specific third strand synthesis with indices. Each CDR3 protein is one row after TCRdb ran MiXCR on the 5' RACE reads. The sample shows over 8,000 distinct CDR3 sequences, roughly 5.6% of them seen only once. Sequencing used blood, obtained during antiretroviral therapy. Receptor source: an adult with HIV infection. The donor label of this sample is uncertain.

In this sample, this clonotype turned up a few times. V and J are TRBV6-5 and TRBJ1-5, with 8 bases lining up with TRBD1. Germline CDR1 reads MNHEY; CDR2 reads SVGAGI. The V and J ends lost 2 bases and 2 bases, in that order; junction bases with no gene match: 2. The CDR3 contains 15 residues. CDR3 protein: CASSYDRGGNQPQHF. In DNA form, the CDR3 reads TGTGCCAGCAGTTACGACAGGGGTGGCAATCAGCCCCAGCATTTT.

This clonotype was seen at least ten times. CDR3 sequence: CSARESWSSYNEQFF. CDR3 coding DNA: TGCAGTGCTAGAGAGAGCTGGAGCTCCTACAATGAGCAGTTCTTC. This chain connects TRBV20-1 to TRBJ2-1; D is undetermined. V was clipped by 0 bases and J by 0 bases, with 9 bases between them. CDR1 is DFQATT and CDR2 is SNEGSKA in the germline V gene (reference sequence). The CDR3 loop spans 15 amino acids.

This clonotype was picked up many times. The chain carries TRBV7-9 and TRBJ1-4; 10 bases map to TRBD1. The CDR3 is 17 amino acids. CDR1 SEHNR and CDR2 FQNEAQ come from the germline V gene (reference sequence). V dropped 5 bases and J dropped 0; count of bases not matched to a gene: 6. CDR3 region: CASSERTGGATNEKLFF. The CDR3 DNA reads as TGTGCCAGCAGCGAAAGGACAGGGGGTGCAACTAATGAAAAACTGTTTTTT.

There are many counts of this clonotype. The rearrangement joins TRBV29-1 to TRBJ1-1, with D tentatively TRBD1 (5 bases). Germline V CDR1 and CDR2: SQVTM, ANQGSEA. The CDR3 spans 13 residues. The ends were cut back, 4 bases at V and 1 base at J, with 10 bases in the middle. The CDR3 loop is CSVGGHRNTEAFF. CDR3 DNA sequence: TGCAGCGTTGGTGGACACAGGAACACTGAAGCTTTCTTT.

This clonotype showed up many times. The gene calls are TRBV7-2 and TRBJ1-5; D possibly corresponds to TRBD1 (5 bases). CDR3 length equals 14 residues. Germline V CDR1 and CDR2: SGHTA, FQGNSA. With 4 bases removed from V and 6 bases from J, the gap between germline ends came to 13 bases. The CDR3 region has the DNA TGTGCCAGCAGCTCCGGACGGGACGGTCAGCCCCAGCATTTT. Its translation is CASSSGRDGQPQHF.

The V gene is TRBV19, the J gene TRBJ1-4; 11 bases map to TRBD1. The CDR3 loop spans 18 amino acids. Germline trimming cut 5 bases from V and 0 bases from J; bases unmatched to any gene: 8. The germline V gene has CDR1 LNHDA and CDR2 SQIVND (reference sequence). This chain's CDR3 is CASSFPTGQGATNEKLFF. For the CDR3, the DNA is TGTGCCAGTAGTTTCCCCACGGGACAGGGGGCAACTAATGAAAAACTGTTTTTT.

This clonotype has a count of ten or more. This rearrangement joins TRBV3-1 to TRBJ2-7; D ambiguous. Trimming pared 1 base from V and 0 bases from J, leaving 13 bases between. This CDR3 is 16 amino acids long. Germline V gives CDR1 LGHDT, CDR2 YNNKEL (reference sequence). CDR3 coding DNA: TGTGCCAGCAGCCAAGTCAAAAGCAAGTCCTCCTACGAGCAGTACTTC. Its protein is CASSQVKSKSSYEQYF.

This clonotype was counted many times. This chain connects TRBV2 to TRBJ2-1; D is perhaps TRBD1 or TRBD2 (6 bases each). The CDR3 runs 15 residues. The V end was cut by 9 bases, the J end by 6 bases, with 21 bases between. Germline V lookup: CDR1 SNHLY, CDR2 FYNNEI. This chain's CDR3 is CASRWGAGPRNEQFF. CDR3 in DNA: TGTGCCAGTCGATGGGGGGCGGGACCCCGCAATGAGCAGTTCTTC.

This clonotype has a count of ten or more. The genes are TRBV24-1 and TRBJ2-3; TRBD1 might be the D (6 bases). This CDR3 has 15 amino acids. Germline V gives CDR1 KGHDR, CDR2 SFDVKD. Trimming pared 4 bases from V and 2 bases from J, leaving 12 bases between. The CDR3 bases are TGTGCCACCAGTGACTGGGACAAGGCCACAGATACGCAGTATTTT. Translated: CATSDWDKATDTQYF.